The rows below give T cell receptor beta chains drawn from one sample of a study of blood T cell repertoires in COVID-19. The data were produced by immunoSEQ multiplex PCR, yet TCRdb's version contains in-frame clones alone and is incomplete. This table has about 320,000 clones, more than 75% appearing once. Sequencing input: PBMCs or T cells enriched from blood (not recorded which). The receptors were sampled from a man aged 60 to 75 who had recovered from COVID-19. Both conserved end residues are part of each CDR3. D genes are given only for firm matches. Only part of the rows carry a size: once, few, many, or a class if the clone is expanded.

TRBJ1-2 NA NA TRBV6-5 CAVSGNYGYTF TGTGCTGTATCGGGTAACTATGGCTACACCTTC
TRBJ1-3 TRBD1 few TRBV7-9 CASSHADRAGDTIYF TGTGCCAGCAGCCATGCGGACAGGGCCGGGGACACCATATATTTT
TRBJ2-4 NA NA TRBV23-1 CASSHSVAKNIQYF TGCGCCAGCAGTCATTCGGTTGCCAAAAACATTCAGTACTTC
TRBJ1-1 NA NA TRBV19 CASKHLGQNTEAFF TGTGCCAGCAAACACCTCGGACAGAACACTGAAGCTTTCTTT
TRBJ1-4 NA NA TRBV4-2 CASSQERGTDEKLFF TGTGCCAGCAGCCAAGAAAGGGGGACGGATGAAAAACTGTTTTTT
TRBJ2-1 TRBD1 NA TRBV5-1 CASSWGQGEGNEQFF TGCGCCAGCAGCTGGGGACAGGGGGAGGGCAATGAGCAGTTCTTC
TRBJ1-4 NA once TRBV5-4 CASSPPGDREKLFF TGTGCCAGCAGCCCACCCGGGGATCGTGAAAAACTGTTTTTT
TRBJ2-3 TRBD2 NA TRBV3-1/TRBV3-2 CASSRGGTDTQYF TGTGCCAGCAGCCGGGGAGGGACAGATACGCAGTATTTT
TRBJ2-1 TRBD1 NA TRBV2 CASSGAGTGMNNEQFF TGTGCCAGCAGTGGAGCTGGGACAGGGATGAACAATGAGCAGTTCTTC
TRBJ2-7 TRBD2 NA TRBV13 CASSQQAGGYFEQYF TGTGCCAGCAGCCAACAAGCGGGAGGGTACTTCGAGCAGTACTTC
TRBJ1-4 TRBD1 once TRBV7-9 CASSRGTVNEKLFF TGTGCCAGCAGCCGCGGGACAGTTAATGAAAAACTGTTTTTT
TRBJ2-1 NA NA TRBV5-4 CASSLVTTMSDNEQFF TGTGCCAGCAGCTTGGTAACTACAATGAGCGACAATGAGCAGTTCTTC
TRBJ1-1 NA NA TRBV7-3 CASSNSEAFF TGTGCCAGCAGCAACAGTGAAGCTTTCTTT
TRBJ1-2 NA few TRBV7-2 CASSSQTARRNYGYTF TGTGCCAGCAGCTCACAAACAGCCAGGCGTAACTATGGCTACACCTTC
TRBJ2-5 NA NA TRBV7-6 CASSARRFSGETQYF TGTGCCAGCAGCGCCCGCCGTTTCAGCGGGGAGACCCAGTACTTC
TRBJ1-5 NA NA TRBV5-6 CASSRQSNQPQHF TGTGCCAGCAGCCGACAGAGCAATCAGCCCCAGCATTTT
TRBJ1-4 NA NA TRBV5-5 CASSTGHGGNEKLFF TGTGCCAGCAGCACCGGACACGGGGGAAATGAAAAACTGTTTTTT
TRBJ2-1 TRBD2 NA TRBV6-4 CASSAGLAGVEQFF TGTGCCAGCAGTGCGGGACTAGCGGGGGTTGAGCAGTTCTTC
TRBJ2-5 TRBD2 NA TRBV6-5 CASKELADQETQYF TGTGCCAGCAAGGAACTAGCGGACCAAGAGACCCAGTACTTC
TRBJ2-1 TRBD2 NA TRBV7-9 CASGLAGGSSYNEQFF TGTGCCAGCGGACTAGCGGGAGGGAGCTCCTACAATGAGCAGTTCTTC
TRBJ1-5 NA NA TRBV27 CASSLQGDRSNQPQHF TGTGCCAGCAGTTTACAGGGCGACCGAAGCAATCAGCCCCAGCATTTT
TRBJ2-5 NA once TRBV9 CASSPRLDEETQYF TGTGCCAGCAGCCCCAGACTAGACGAAGAGACCCAGTACTTC
TRBJ1-2 NA NA TRBV21-1 CASSPGQNYGYTF TGTGCCAGCAGCCCGGGACAGAACTATGGCTACACCTTC
TRBJ2-1 TRBD2 NA TRBV25-1 CASRPGLAVHNEQFF TGTGCCAGCAGACCCGGACTAGCGGTCCACAATGAGCAGTTCTTC
TRBJ2-7 NA NA TRBV7-9 CASSLSQGIYEQYF TGTGCCAGCAGCTTATCTCAGGGTATCTACGAGCAGTACTTC
TRBJ2-2 NA NA TRBV9 CASSVGSRSNTGELFF TGTGCCAGCAGCGTAGGATCACGGAGTAACACCGGGGAGCTGTTTTTT
TRBJ1-3 NA NA TRBV21-1 CASNPGQGRYISGNTIYF TGTGCCAGCAACCCGGGACAGGGGCGCTATATATCTGGAAACACCATATATTTT
TRBJ2-2 NA NA TRBV5-1 CASSLLTGQLNTGELFF TGCGCCAGCAGCTTGTTGACAGGACAACTGAACACCGGGGAGCTGTTTTTT
TRBJ1-5 NA NA TRBV2 CASGGGLQGNQPQHF TGTGCCAGCGGCGGCGGACTCCAGGGCAATCAGCCCCAGCATTTT
TRBJ2-1 NA NA TRBV10-3 CAISGGYNEQFF TGTGCCATCAGTGGAGGATACAATGAGCAGTTCTTC
TRBJ2-1 NA NA TRBV3-1/TRBV3-2 CASSQEGLRIYNEQFF TGTGCCAGCAGCCAAGAGGGGCTGAGGATATACAATGAGCAGTTCTTC
TRBJ2-3 NA NA TRBV20-1 CSAQRGDTQYF TGCAGTGCTCAGAGAGGGGATACGCAGTATTTT
TRBJ1-6 NA NA TRBV5-5 CASSFWADKSSPLHF TGTGCCAGCAGCTTTTGGGCAGACAAGAGTTCACCCCTCCACTTT
TRBJ1-6 NA NA TRBV7-6 CASSLARQLNSPLHF TGTGCCAGCAGCTTAGCGCGACAGCTCAATTCACCCCTCCACTTT
TRBJ2-7 NA NA TRBV4-1 CASSQTDLSAEQYF TGCGCCAGCAGCCAGACCGACCTGAGCGCCGAGCAGTACTTC
TRBJ1-3 NA NA TRBV12-3/TRBV12-4 CASSGYTIYF TGTGCCAGCAGCGGGTACACCATATATTTT
TRBJ2-3 NA NA TRBV5-1 CASSLFGGRADTQYF TGCGCCAGCAGCTTGTTCGGGGGTCGGGCAGATACGCAGTATTTT
TRBJ1-4 NA once TRBV12-3/TRBV12-4 CASKDGRDEKLFF TGTGCCAGCAAGGACGGGAGGGATGAAAAACTGTTTTTT
TRBJ1-6 NA NA TRBV5-5 CASSLGTTNNSPLHF TGTGCCAGCAGCTTGGGGACAACAAATAATTCACCCCTCCACTTT
TRBJ2-1 NA NA TRBV11-2 CASSSAISSYNEQFF TGTGCCAGCAGCTCAGCGATCAGCTCCTACAATGAGCAGTTCTTC
TRBJ1-1 NA NA TRBV12-3/TRBV12-4 CASSYSRNTEAFF TGTGCCAGCAGTTATTCGAGGAACACTGAAGCTTTCTTT
TRBJ2-7 TRBD2 NA TRBV27 CASSQTSGGPRQYF TGTGCCAGCAGTCAGACTAGCGGGGGGCCCAGGCAGTACTTC
TRBJ1-2 NA NA TRBV2 CASSEAGDGYTF TGTGCCAGCAGTGAAGCAGGGGATGGCTACACCTTC
TRBJ1-6 NA NA TRBV28 CASSPAGGADNSPLHF TGTGCCAGCAGTCCCGCCGGGGGGGCCGATAATTCACCCCTCCACTTT
TRBJ2-3 TRBD2 NA TRBV7-3 CASSLKRRELSDTQYF TGTGCCAGCAGCTTAAAGCGGCGGGAGTTATCAGATACGCAGTATTTT
TRBJ1-2 NA NA TRBV6-5 CASRRDTNYGYTF TGTGCCAGCCGAAGGGACACTAACTATGGCTACACCTTC
TRBJ1-4 NA NA TRBV7-9 CASSTMTGPEDEKLFF TGTGCCAGCAGCACGATGACAGGACCCGAGGATGAAAAACTGTTTTTT
TRBJ1-2 TRBD1 NA TRBV27 CASGTGEPRHGYTF TGTGCCAGCGGAACAGGGGAGCCTCGCCATGGCTACACCTTC
TRBJ1-6 NA NA TRBV3-1/TRBV3-2 CASSQVEGSGSPLHF TGTGCCAGCAGCCAAGTAGAGGGCTCGGGTTCACCCCTCCACTTT
TRBJ1-5 NA NA TRBV19 CASTGPRNQPQHF TGTGCCAGTACAGGGCCACGCAATCAGCCCCAGCATTTT
TRBJ1-1 TRBD1 NA TRBV29-1 CSVGVDRVRTEAFF TGCAGCGTTGGGGTGGACAGGGTAAGAACTGAAGCTTTCTTT
TRBJ2-7 TRBD2 NA TRBV18 CASSPGPGRETYEQYF TGTGCCAGCTCACCTGGTCCCGGGAGGGAAACCTACGAGCAGTACTTC
TRBJ1-4 NA NA TRBV3-1/TRBV3-2 CASSRGGATNEKLFF TGTGCCAGCAGCCGAGGAGGGGCAACTAATGAAAAACTGTTTTTT
TRBJ1-5 NA NA TRBV6-6 CASSSFGQLLNQPQHF TGTGCCAGCAGTTCATTTGGGCAGCTTCTCAATCAGCCCCAGCATTTT
TRBJ2-7 TRBD2 NA TRBV11-3 CASSLFSGGAWEQYF TGTGCCAGCAGCTTATTTAGCGGGGGGGCCTGGGAGCAGTACTTC